These T cell receptor beta chains were read from a single sample in a study of blood T cell repertoires in COVID-19. TCRdb keeps only in-frame clones here, not all; method: immunoSEQ multiplex PCR. The sample has approximately 150,000 clones, about 88% seen once. Source material: peripheral blood. The receptors here all came from a woman aged 45-59 years with COVID-19, enrolled during active disease. The CDR3 runs from the conserved cysteine through the conserved F or W. A D gene is named only where the DNA matches it firmly. Part of the rows lack a size; the others show once, few, many or a class for expanded clones.

cdr3_aa: CASSDSRTFEAFF; cdr3_nt: TGTGCCAGCAGTGATTCCCGGACATTTGAAGCTTTCTTT; v_call: TRBV2; j_call: TRBJ1-1; clone_size: NA; d_call: NA
cdr3_aa: CASSTRQDYEQYF; cdr3_nt: TGTGCCAGCAGCACAAGACAAGACTACGAGCAGTACTTC; v_call: TRBV7-9; j_call: TRBJ2-7; clone_size: NA; d_call: NA
cdr3_aa: CASSQDGPGGNYGYTF; cdr3_nt: TGCGCCAGCAGCCAAGATGGGCCAGGGGGCAACTATGGCTACACCTTC; v_call: TRBV4-1; j_call: TRBJ1-2; clone_size: few; d_call: TRBD1
cdr3_aa: CASGLVQGGIYEQYF; cdr3_nt: TGTGCTAGTGGTTTGGTACAGGGCGGCATTTACGAGCAGTACTTC; v_call: TRBV12-5; j_call: TRBJ2-7; clone_size: NA; d_call: NA
cdr3_aa: CASSPLTGSVFF; cdr3_nt: TGTGCCAGCTCACCCTTGACAGGCTCCGTTTTCTTT; v_call: TRBV18; j_call: TRBJ1-1; clone_size: NA; d_call: NA
cdr3_aa: CASADTYNSPLHF; cdr3_nt: TGTGCCAGCGCGGACACCTATAATTCACCCCTCCACTTT; v_call: TRBV7-3; j_call: TRBJ1-6; clone_size: NA; d_call: NA
cdr3_aa: CASSQLGLQYF; cdr3_nt: TGTGCCAGCAGCCAACTAGGATTGCAGTACTTC; v_call: TRBV3-1/TRBV3-2; j_call: TRBJ2-7; clone_size: NA; d_call: NA
cdr3_aa: CATSGGQGGGYTF; cdr3_nt: TGTGCCACCAGTGGGGGACAGGGAGGTGGCTACACCTTC; v_call: TRBV24-1; j_call: TRBJ1-2; clone_size: NA; d_call: TRBD1
cdr3_aa: CASSPGLADNEQFF; cdr3_nt: TGTGCCAGCTCACCTGGACTAGCCGACAATGAGCAGTTCTTC; v_call: TRBV18; j_call: TRBJ2-1; clone_size: NA; d_call: TRBD2
cdr3_aa: CAISEGRGNEKLFF; cdr3_nt: TGTGCCATCAGTGAGGGCAGGGGGAATGAAAAACTGTTTTTT; v_call: TRBV10-3; j_call: TRBJ1-4; clone_size: NA; d_call: TRBD1